The 23 T cell receptor beta chains in this list originate from one sample, sequenced in a study of T cell responses to AZD1222 COVID-19 vaccine. Measured with immunoSEQ multiplex PCR; TCRdb has only the in-frame clones, and not every one. Among around 190,000 clones listed, about 90% were seen once. The source was peripheral blood, collected on day 0 of AZD1222 vaccination. These receptors were taken from an adult in good health.

This clone was counted only a few times. V usage is TRBV12-3 or TRBV12-4 and J usage is TRBJ2-3; D gene ambiguous. With 2 bases removed from V and 5 bases from J, the gap between germline ends came to 5 bases. This CDR3 comprises 12 residues. DNA of the CDR3: TGTGCCAGCAGTTTATTCCTAGATACGCAGTATTTT. It codes for CASSLFLDTQYF.

This clone was picked up one time. This chain links TRBV11-2 with TRBJ2-7, with TRBD2 as a possible D gene (5 bases). Per the germline V gene, CDR1 is SGHAT and CDR2 is FQNNGV. Trimming left V 1 base short and J 1 base short, with 11 bases between. This CDR3 contains 15 residues. The CDR3 DNA follows: TGTGCCAGCAGCTTAGGGGTACGAGGGTCCTACGAGCAGTACTTC. This gives the protein CASSLGVRGSYEQYF. The complete variable domain, with remaining parts taken from reference TRBV11-2 and TRBJ2-7, reads EAGVAQSPRYKIIEKRQSVAFWCNPISGHATLYWYQQILGQGPKLLIQFQNNGVVDDSQLPKDRFSAERLKGVDSTLKIQPAKLEDSAVYLCASSLGVRGSYEQYFGPGTRLTVT.

The rearrangement joins TRBV2 to TRBJ1-6; D call uncertain. The CDR3 length is 16 residues. Per the germline V gene, CDR1 is SNHLY and CDR2 is FYNNEI. The V end was cut by 2 bases, the J end by 7 bases, with 15 bases between. The CDR3 DNA reads TGTGCCAGCAGTGAAACAATCGTCGGGAGCAATTCACCCCTCCACTTT. This sequence encodes CASSETIVGSNSPLHF.

The rearrangement joins TRBV7-9 to TRBJ2-7; 9 bases are a match to TRBD1. V gave up 3 bases and J gave up 6 bases; unmatched junction bases: 9. Germline V lookup: CDR1 SEHNR, CDR2 FQNEAQ (reference sequence). The length of the CDR3 is 15 residues. CDR3 protein: CASSFPTGGVPEQYF. CDR3 DNA: TGTGCCAGCAGCTTCCCGACAGGGGGGGTCCCCGAGCAGTACTTC.

V is TRBV18 and J is TRBJ2-3; TRBD1 aligns across 10 bases. Germline V CDR1 and CDR2: KGHSH, LQKENI. V trimming: 2 bases; J trimming: 1 base; junction bases outside the gene matches: 3. The CDR3 contains 16 residues. The CDR3 region is CASSPVGTGGTDTQYF. The CDR3 nucleotides read TGTGCCAGCTCACCAGTCGGGACAGGGGGCACAGATACGCAGTATTTT.

This CDR3 is CASTETGYNTEAFF. The CDR3, as DNA: TGTGCCAGCACCGAAACAGGTTATAACACTGAAGCTTTCTTT. The chain carries TRBV25-1 and TRBJ1-1; possible D gene TRBD1, 5 bases. The V end was cut by 7 bases, the J end by 2 bases, with 14 bases between. Germline V gene lookup returns CDR1 MGHDK and CDR2 SYGVNS. The CDR3 runs to 14 residues.

This chain links TRBV30 with TRBJ2-7, with 8 bases fitting TRBD2. V was pared by 4 bases and J by 3 bases, with 2 bases of the junction left unmatched. The CDR3 has 12 amino acids. Germline V lookup: CDR1 GTSNPN, CDR2 SVGIG (reference sequence). CDR3 nucleotides: TGTGCCTGGAAGGCGGGAGGCTACGAGCAGTACTTC. It codes for CAWKAGGYEQYF.

V and J are TRBV28 and TRBJ2-5; TRBD1 might be the D (6 bases). V was trimmed by 7 bases and J by 1 base, leaving 10 bases between them. Germline assignment: CDR1 MDHEN and CDR2 SYDVKM. There are 13 residues in the CDR3. The CDR3 DNA is TGTGCCAGCATTGGACAGTCCCAAGAGACCCAGTACTTC. Translating it yields CASIGQSQETQYF.

V is TRBV10-3 and J is TRBJ2-1; TRBD1 matches at 7 bases. Germline CDR1 ENHRY, CDR2 SYGVKD. Unmatched junction bases numbered 0, after V lost 8 bases and J lost 2 bases. The CDR3 covers 12 residues. CDR3 in amino acids: CAIGQAYNEQFF. The CDR3 DNA sequence: TGTGCCATCGGACAGGCCTACAATGAGCAGTTCTTC.

V usage is TRBV4-2 and J usage is TRBJ1-5; D may be TRBD1 (5 bases). CDR3 length equals 16 residues. Germline loops: CDR1 LGHNA, CDR2 YNFKEQ. V was shortened by 0 bases and J by 5 bases, with 14 bases between the two germline ends. The CDR3 DNA follows: TGTGCCAGCAGCCAAGATAATTCCGGGGCCGATCAGCCCCAGCATTTT. It encodes CASSQDNSGADQPQHF.

The chain combines TRBV5-5 with TRBJ2-7; TRBD1 or TRBD2 may be the D gene (7 bases each). This CDR3 contains 16 residues. The germline gives CDR1 SGHKS, CDR2 YYEKEE (reference sequence). The germline V and J ends were trimmed by 4 bases and 7 bases, with 24 bases remaining between them. The CDR3 loop reads CASSPQGGAAGWEQYF. CDR3 coding DNA: TGTGCCAGCAGCCCCCAGGGGGGGGCCGCCGGTTGGGAGCAGTACTTC.

This clone was detected a few times. The rearrangement links TRBV19 to TRBJ2-2; unclear D gene. This CDR3 region has 12 residues. CDR1 is LNHDA, CDR2 SQIVND, per germline (reference sequence). V lost 5 bases to trimming and J lost 6 bases, with 7 bases between them. The CDR3 reads CASSRWPGELFF. Written as DNA, the CDR3 is TGTGCCAGTAGTCGCTGGCCCGGGGAGCTGTTTTTT.

This clone has only one observation. The rearrangement links TRBV19 to TRBJ2-1; maybe TRBD2 (6 bases). The V end lost 7 bases, the J end lost 2 bases, and 9 bases lay between the germline ends. CDR1 is LNHDA, CDR2 SQIVND, per germline (reference sequence). This CDR3 is built from 13 residues. The chain's CDR3 is CASMEGTYNEQFF. The CDR3, as DNA: TGTGCCAGTATGGAGGGGACCTACAATGAGCAGTTCTTC.

This chain uses TRBV30 with TRBJ2-7, with TRBD2 matching 12 bases. With V trimmed by 0 bases and J by 1 base, 10 bases remained unmatched. Germline CDR1 reads GTSNPN; CDR2 reads SVGIG (reference sequence). This CDR3 is built from 18 residues. CDR3 sequence reads: CAWSVWPSGRARSYEQYF. The CDR3 nucleotides are TGTGCCTGGAGTGTATGGCCTAGCGGGAGGGCGAGGTCCTACGAGCAGTACTTC.

V and J are TRBV9 and TRBJ1-2, with 10 bases identical to TRBD1. Trimming at V came to 3 bases and at J to 7 bases, leaving 6 bases not matched to a gene. CDR3 length: 14 residues. Germline lookup yields CDR1 SGDLS and CDR2 YYNGEE. The CDR3 spells CASSATGGASGYTF. Here the CDR3 DNA reads TGTGCCAGCAGCGCGACAGGGGGCGCGTCTGGCTACACCTTC.

In DNA, the CDR3 is TGTGCCAGCCTCGTCACCAACTCTGGAAACACCATATATTTT. It yields the protein CASLVTNSGNTIYF. The chain couples TRBV27 to TRBJ1-3; no clear D. The CDR3 length is 14 residues. In germline, CDR1 is MNHEY, CDR2 SMNVEV (reference sequence). V was pared by 8 bases and J by 0 bases, with 11 bases between.

This clone has just a few counts. The V call is TRBV7-9, the J call TRBJ1-5; D is undetermined. V was shortened by 0 bases and J by 5 bases, with 20 bases between the two germline ends. CDR1 and CDR2 (germline): SEHNR, FQNEAQ (reference sequence). The CDR3 sequence is 18 residues long. The CDR3: CASSLAAGFGVVDQPQHF. The CDR3 region has the DNA TGTGCCAGCAGCTTAGCCGCCGGGTTCGGGGTTGTTGATCAGCCCCAGCATTTT.

The chain carries TRBV19 and TRBJ2-2, with unresolved D. Trimming shortened V by 0 bases and J by 1 base, and 9 bases separated the two germline ends. This CDR3 has 16 amino acids. Germline lookup yields CDR1 LNHDA and CDR2 SQIVND (reference sequence). In DNA form, the CDR3 reads TGTGCCAGTAGTATAGATGCGGCAGGGAACACCGGGGAGCTGTTTTTT. It codes for CASSIDAAGNTGELFF.

The chain combines TRBV28 with TRBJ1-2; D ambiguous. Germline V gene lookup returns CDR1 MDHEN and CDR2 SYDVKM. Deletions cut 5 bases from V and 4 bases from J, with 14 bases between. The CDR3 totals 14 residues. The CDR3 spells CASSIRTGPYGYTF. The CDR3, as DNA: TGTGCCAGCAGTATAAGGACGGGCCCCTATGGCTACACCTTC.

The genes are TRBV10-3 and TRBJ1-1; 8 bases line up with TRBD1. V gave up 7 bases and J gave up 8 bases; unmatched junction bases: 3. The germline CDR1 and CDR2 sequences are ENHRY and SYGVKD. This CDR3 contains 11 residues. The CDR3 sequence: CAITDRAEAFF. The CDR3 nucleotides are TGTGCCATCACGGACAGGGCCGAAGCTTTCTTT.

The genes are TRBV19 and TRBJ1-2; the D is unclear. CDR1 LNHDA and CDR2 SQIVND come from the germline V gene (reference sequence). Deletions cut 9 bases from V and 4 bases from J, with 12 bases between. This CDR3 is 12 amino acids long. The CDR3 sequence: CASTNGLYGYTF. The CDR3 DNA follows: TGTGCCAGCACAAACGGCCTCTATGGCTACACCTTC.

The V and J genes are TRBV12-3 or TRBV12-4 and TRBJ2-7; D uncertain. This CDR3 is built from 11 residues. Trimming cost V 3 bases and J 0 bases, with 0 bases left between them. The CDR3 nucleotides read TGTGCCAGCAGTTTCTCCTACGAGCAGTACTTC. Translation: CASSFSYEQYF.

The chain joins TRBV3-1 (or the pseudogene TRBV3-2) to TRBJ2-7, with 7 bases identical to TRBD1. Germline lookup yields CDR1 LGHDT and CDR2 YNNKEL (reference sequence). Trimming at V came to 6 bases and at J to 2 bases, leaving 13 bases not matched to a gene. The CDR3 runs to 16 residues. CDR3 region: CASSRRDSTKPYEQYF. For the CDR3, the DNA is TGTGCCAGCAGTCGCCGGGACAGCACAAAACCCTACGAGCAGTACTTC.